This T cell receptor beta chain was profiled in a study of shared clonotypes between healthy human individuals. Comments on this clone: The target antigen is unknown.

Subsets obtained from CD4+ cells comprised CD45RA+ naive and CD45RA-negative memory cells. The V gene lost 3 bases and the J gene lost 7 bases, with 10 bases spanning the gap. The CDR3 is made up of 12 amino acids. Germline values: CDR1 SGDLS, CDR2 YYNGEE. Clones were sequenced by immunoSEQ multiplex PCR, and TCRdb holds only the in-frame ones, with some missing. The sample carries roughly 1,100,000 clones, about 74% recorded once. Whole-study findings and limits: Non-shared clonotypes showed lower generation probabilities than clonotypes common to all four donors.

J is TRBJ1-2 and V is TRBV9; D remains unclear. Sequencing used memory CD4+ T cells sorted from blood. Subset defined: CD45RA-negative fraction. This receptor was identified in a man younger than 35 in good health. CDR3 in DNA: TGTGCCAGCAGCGCCGGTTTAGGTGGCTACACCTTC. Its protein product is CASSAGLGGYTF.